This paragraph reports one T cell receptor beta chain. The data were obtained in a study of blood T cell repertoires in COVID-19. Study-wide background: COVID-19 samples from acute and convalescent phases originated in the United States, Italy and Spain.

Here immunoSEQ multiplex PCR was the method, and the copy in TCRdb shows in-frame clones only, minus some. The repertoire includes about 170,000 clones, approximately 79% of them detected once, and roughly 6.4% sits in the top ten. J was trimmed by 3 bases and V by 4 bases; bases with no gene match: 3. This CDR3 region has 13 residues. In germline, CDR1 is SGDLS, CDR2 YYNGEE. The chain carries TRBV9 and TRBJ1-2; 7 nucleotides match TRBD1. The sequencing sample was made of peripheral blood. The clonotype was recovered from a woman in her thirties or forties with COVID-19, enrolled during active disease. The DNA for the CDR3 is TGTGCCAGCAGCTCCGACAGGGACTATGGCTACACCTTC. The encoded protein is CASSSDRDYGYTF.